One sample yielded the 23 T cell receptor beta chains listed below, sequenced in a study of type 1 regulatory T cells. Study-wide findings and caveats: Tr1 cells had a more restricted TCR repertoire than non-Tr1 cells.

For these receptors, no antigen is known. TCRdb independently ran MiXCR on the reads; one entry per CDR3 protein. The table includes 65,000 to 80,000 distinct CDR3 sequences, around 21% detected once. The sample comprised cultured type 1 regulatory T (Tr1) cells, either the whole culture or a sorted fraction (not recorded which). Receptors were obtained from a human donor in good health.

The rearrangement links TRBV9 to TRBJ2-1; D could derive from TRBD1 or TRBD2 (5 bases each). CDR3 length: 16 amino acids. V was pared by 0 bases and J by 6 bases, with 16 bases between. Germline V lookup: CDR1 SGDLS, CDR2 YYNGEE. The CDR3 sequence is CASSVDRDAPTNEQFF. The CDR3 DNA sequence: TGTGCCAGCAGCGTAGATAGGGACGCACCGACCAATGAGCAGTTCTTC.

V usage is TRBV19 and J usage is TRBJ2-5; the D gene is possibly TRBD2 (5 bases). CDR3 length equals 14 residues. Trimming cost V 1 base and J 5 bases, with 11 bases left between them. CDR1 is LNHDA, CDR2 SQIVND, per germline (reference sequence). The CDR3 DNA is TGTGCCAGTAGTATAGGCGGCGGGCTCGAGACCCAGTACTTC. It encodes CASSIGGGLETQYF.

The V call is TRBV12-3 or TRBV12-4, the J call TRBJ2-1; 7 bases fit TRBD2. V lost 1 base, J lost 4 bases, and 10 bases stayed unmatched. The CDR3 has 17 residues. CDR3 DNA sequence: TGTGCCAGCAGTTTAGTCCTACTAGCGAAAGTTTACAATGAGCAGTTCTTC. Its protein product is CASSLVLLAKVYNEQFF.

CDR3 in amino acids: CASSFGHKGHEQYF. The DNA of the CDR3 is TGCGCCAGCAGCTTCGGCCATAAGGGTCACGAGCAGTACTTC. The chain employs TRBV5-1 and TRBJ2-7; D ambiguous. The CDR3 is 14 amino acids. V was shortened by 2 bases and J by 5 bases, with 14 bases between the two germline ends. Germline V lookup: CDR1 SGHRS, CDR2 YFSETQ.

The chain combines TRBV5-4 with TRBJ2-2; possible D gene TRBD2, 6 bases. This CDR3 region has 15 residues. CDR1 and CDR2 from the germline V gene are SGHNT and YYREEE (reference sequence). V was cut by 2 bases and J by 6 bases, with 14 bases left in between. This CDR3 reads CASSLRSSVAGELFF. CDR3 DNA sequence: TGTGCCAGCAGCTTAAGATCTAGCGTGGCCGGGGAGCTGTTTTTT. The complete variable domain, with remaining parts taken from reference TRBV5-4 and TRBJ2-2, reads ETGVTQSPTHLIKTRGQQVTLRCSSQSGHNTVSWYQQALGQGPQFIFQYYREEENGRGNFPPRFSGLQFPNYSSELNVNALELDDSALYLCASSLRSSVAGELFFGEGSRLTVL.

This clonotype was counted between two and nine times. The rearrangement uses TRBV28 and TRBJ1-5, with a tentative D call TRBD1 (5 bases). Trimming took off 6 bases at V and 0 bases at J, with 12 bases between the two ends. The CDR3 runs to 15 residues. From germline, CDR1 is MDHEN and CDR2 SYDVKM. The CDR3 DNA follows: TGTGCCAGCAGCAGGGTCGTAAATAGCAATCAGCCCCAGCATTTT. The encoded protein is CASSRVVNSNQPQHF.

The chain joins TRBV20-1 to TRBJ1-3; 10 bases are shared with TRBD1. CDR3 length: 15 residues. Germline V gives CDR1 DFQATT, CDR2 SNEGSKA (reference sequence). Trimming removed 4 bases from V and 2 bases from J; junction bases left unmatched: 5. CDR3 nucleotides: TGCAGTGCTAAGACAGGGGGCGAAGCTGGAAACACCATATATTTT. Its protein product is CSAKTGGEAGNTIYF.

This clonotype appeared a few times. Here the CDR3 DNA reads TGTGCCAGCAGCTTAGCAGGACAGGGTCGAAGCCTGTTTTTT. Its protein product is CASSLAGQGRSLFF. The genes are TRBV7-8 and TRBJ2-2, with 8 bases that match TRBD1. Germline values: CDR1 SGHVS, CDR2 FQNEAQ. This CDR3 is 14 amino acids long. The trim removed 0 bases at V and 14 bases at J, leaving 8 bases unmatched.

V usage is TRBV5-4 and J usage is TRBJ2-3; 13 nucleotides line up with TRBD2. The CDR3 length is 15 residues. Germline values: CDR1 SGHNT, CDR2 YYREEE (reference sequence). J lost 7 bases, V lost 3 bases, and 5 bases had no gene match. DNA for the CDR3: TGTGCCAGCAGCTCAGTGACTAGCGGGAGGTATACGCAGTATTTT. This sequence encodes CASSSVTSGRYTQYF.

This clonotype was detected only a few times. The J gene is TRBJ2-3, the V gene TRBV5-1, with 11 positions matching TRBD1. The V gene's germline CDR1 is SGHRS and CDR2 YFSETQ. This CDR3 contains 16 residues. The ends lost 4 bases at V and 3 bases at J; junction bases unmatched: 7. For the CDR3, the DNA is TGCGCCAGCAGCGCGGGACAGGGGGTGGTGACAGATACGCAGTATTTT. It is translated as CASSAGQGVVTDTQYF.

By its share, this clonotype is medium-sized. The CDR3 here is CASSEEAVSNNSPLHF. The CDR3 DNA reads as TGTGCCAGCAGTGAAGAGGCTGTTTCTAATAATTCACCCCTCCACTTT. This chain connects TRBV2 to TRBJ1-6; D unresolved. CDR3 length: 16 residues. CDR1 and CDR2 (germline): SNHLY, FYNNEI. The V end lost 1 base, the J end lost 5 bases, and 12 bases lay between the germline ends. The whole variable domain, filled in from reference TRBV2 and TRBJ1-6, reads EPEVTQTPSHQVTQMGQEVILRCVPISNHLYFYWYRQILGQKVEFLVSFYNNEISEKSEIFDDQFSVERPDGSNFTLKIRSTKLEDSAMYFCASSEEAVSNNSPLHFGNGTRLTVT.

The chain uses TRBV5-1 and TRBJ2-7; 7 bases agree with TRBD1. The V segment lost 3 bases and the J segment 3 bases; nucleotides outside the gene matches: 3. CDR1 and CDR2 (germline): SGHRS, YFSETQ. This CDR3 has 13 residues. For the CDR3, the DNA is TGCGCCAGCAGCTGGGACAGCTACTACGAGCAGTACTTC. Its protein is CASSWDSYYEQYF.

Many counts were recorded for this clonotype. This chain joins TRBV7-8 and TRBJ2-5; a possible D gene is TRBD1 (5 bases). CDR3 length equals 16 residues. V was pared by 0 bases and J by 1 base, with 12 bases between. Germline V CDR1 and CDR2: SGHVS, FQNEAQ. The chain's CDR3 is CASSLAGPTAQETQYF. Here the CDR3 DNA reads TGTGCCAGCAGCTTAGCGGGCCCGACAGCCCAAGAGACCCAGTACTTC.

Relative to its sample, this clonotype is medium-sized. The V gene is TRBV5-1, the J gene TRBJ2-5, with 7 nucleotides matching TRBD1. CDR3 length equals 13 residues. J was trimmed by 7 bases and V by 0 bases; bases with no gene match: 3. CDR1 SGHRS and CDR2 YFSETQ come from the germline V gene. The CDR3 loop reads CASSLGTGGTQYF. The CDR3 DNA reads TGCGCCAGCAGCTTGGGGACAGGAGGGACCCAGTACTTC.

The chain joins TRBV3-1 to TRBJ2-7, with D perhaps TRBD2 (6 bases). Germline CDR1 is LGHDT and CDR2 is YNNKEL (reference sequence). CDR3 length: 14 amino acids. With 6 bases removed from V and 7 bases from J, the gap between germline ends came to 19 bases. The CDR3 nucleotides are TGTGCCAGCAGTCTGCGGGGAGCCCAGGGTGAGCAGTACTTC. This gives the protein CASSLRGAQGEQYF.

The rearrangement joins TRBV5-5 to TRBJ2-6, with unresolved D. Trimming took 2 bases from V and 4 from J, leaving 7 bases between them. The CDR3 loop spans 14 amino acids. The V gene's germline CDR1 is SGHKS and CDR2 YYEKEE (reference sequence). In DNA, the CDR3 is TGTGCCAGCAGCTTAGAAGGGGGGGCCAACGTCCTGACTTTC. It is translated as CASSLEGGANVLTF.

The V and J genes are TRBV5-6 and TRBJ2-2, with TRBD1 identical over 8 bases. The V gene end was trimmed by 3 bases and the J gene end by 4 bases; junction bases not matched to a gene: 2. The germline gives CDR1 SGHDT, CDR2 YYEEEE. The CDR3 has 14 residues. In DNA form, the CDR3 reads TGTGCCAGCAGCTATGACAGGGGCACCGGGGAGCTGTTTTTT. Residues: CASSYDRGTGELFF.

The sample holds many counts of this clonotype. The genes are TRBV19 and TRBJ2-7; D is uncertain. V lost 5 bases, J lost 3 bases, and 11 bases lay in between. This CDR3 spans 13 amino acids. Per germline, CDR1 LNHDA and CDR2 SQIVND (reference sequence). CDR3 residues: CASSPPHSYEQYF. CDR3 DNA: TGTGCCAGTAGTCCTCCGCACAGCTACGAGCAGTACTTC. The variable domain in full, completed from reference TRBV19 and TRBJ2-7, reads DGGITQSPKYLFRKEGQNVTLSCEQNLNHDAMYWYRQDPGQGLRLIYYSQIVNDFQKGDIAEGYSVSREKKESFPLTVTSAQKNPTAFYLCASSPPHSYEQYFGPGTRLTVT.

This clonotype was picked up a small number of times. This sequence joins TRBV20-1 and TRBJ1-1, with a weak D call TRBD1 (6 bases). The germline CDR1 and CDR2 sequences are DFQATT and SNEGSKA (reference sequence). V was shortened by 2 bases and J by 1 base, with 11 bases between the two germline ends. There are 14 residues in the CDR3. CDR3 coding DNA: TGCAGTGCTAGATTGCGACAGGCGAACACTGAAGCTTTCTTT. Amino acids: CSARLRQANTEAFF.

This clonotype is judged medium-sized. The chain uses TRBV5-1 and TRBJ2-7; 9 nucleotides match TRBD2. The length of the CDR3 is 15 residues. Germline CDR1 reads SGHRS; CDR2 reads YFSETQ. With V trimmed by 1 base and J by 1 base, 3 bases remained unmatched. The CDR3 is CASSLTSGPSYEQYF. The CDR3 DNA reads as TGCGCCAGCAGCTTGACTAGCGGGCCGTCCTACGAGCAGTACTTC. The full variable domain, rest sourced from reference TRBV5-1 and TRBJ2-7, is KAGVTQTPRYLIKTRGQQVTLSCSPISGHRSVSWYQQTPGQGLQFLFEYFSETQRNKGNFPGRFSGRQFSNSRSEMNVSTLELGDSALYLCASSLTSGPSYEQYFGPGTRLTVT.

CDR3 sequence (DNA): TGTGCCAGCAGGTCCAATTTGAGGAGCACAGGGGAGTTTTCCGGGGAGCTGTTTTTT. It codes for CASRSNLRSTGEFSGELFF. This rearrangement joins TRBV12-3 or TRBV12-4 to TRBJ2-2; 7 nucleotides align to TRBD1. After removal of 6 bases from V and 6 bases from J, the junction contained 22 bases not matched to a gene. This CDR3 contains 19 residues.

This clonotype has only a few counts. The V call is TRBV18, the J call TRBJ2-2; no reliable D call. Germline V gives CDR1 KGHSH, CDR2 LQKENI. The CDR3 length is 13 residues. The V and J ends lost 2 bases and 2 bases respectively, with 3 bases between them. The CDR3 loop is CASSPRNTGELFF. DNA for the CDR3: TGTGCCAGCTCACCAAGAAACACCGGGGAGCTGTTTTTT.

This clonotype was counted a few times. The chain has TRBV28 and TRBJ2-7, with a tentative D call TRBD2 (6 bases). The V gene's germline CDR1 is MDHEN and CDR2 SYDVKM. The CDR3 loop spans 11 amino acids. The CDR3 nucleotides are TGTTCTACCGGGACTCGCTACGAGCAGTACTTC. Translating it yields CSTGTRYEQYF.